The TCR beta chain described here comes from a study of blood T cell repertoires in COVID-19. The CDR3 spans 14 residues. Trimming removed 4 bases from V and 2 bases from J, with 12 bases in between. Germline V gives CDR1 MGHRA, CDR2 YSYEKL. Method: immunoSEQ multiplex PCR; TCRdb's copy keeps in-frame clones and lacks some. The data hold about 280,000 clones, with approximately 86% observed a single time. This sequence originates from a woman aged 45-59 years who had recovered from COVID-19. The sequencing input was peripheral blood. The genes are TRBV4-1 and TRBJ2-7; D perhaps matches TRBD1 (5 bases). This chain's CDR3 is CASSPPRVPYEQYF. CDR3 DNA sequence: TGCGCCAGCAGCCCGCCCAGGGTACCCTACGAGCAGTACTTC.